Below are 24 T cell receptor beta chains sequenced from a single sample in a study of T cell repertoires in cytomegalovirus infection. In TCRdb, the reads were re-called with MiXCR into one record per CDR3 protein. Of around 350,000 distinct CDR3 sequences listed, around 18% were seen once; the top ten hold around 10%. The material sequenced was PBMCs. Receptor source: a human donor in good health (CMV status not recorded). Some clones in this sample may be carry-over from other donors' samples.

This clonotype was counted only a few times. The V and J genes are TRBV6-2 or TRBV6-3 and TRBJ1-2, with D uncertain. The CDR3 is 17 amino acids. CDR1 and CDR2 (germline): MNHEY, SVGEGT. The V end lost 4 bases, the J end lost 5 bases, and 23 bases lay between the germline ends. CDR3 nucleotides: TGTGCCAGCAGTTCAATAAGCAAGGACTTGAGGAGGTATGGCTACACCTTC. It specifies CASSSISKDLRRYGYTF.

This clonotype was seen only a few times. The chain uses TRBV11-2 and TRBJ2-2; D remains unclear. The CDR3 has 16 amino acids. The V gene lost 4 bases and the J gene lost 5 bases, with 17 bases spanning the gap. Germline CDR1 reads SGHAT; CDR2 reads FQNNGV. CDR3: CASSSSRARVTGELFF. CDR3 nucleotide sequence: TGTGCCAGCAGCTCTTCTAGAGCCCGCGTTACCGGGGAGCTGTTTTTT.

Ten or more counts support this clonotype. The chain joins TRBV7-6 to TRBJ2-3; 9 bases agree with TRBD1. The germline gives CDR1 SGHVS, CDR2 FNYEAQ. J gave up 10 bases and V 5 bases, and 13 bases lay outside the gene matches. This CDR3 has 15 amino acids. CDR3 bases: TGTGCCAGCAGCAATCGGGACAGGGCTCTCCTTCCGCAGTATTTT. Protein product: CASSNRDRALLPQYF. Using reference TRBV7-6 and TRBJ2-3 for the parts outside the CDR3, the full variable domain is GAGVSQSPRYKVTKRGQDVALRCDPISGHVSLYWYRQALGQGPEFLTYFNYEAQQDKSGLPNDRFSAERPEGSISTLTIQRTEQRDSAMYRCASSNRDRALLPQYFGPGTRLTVL.

The CDR3 DNA reads as TGTGCCAGCAGCTCTCGTGACGGTAATGAAAAACTGTTTTTT. The encoded protein is CASSSRDGNEKLFF. The gene calls are TRBV11-2 and TRBJ1-4; D not resolved. The CDR3 runs 14 residues. Looked up from germline, CDR1 is SGHAT and CDR2 is FQNNGV. Trimming shortened V by 4 bases and J by 4 bases, and 10 bases separated the two germline ends.

In its sample, this clonotype was seen a few times. This chain joins TRBV28 and TRBJ2-1; 8 bases agree with TRBD1. The CDR3 loop spans 15 amino acids. Trimming removed 6 bases from V and 4 bases from J; junction bases left unmatched: 8. The germline gives CDR1 MDHEN, CDR2 SYDVKM. The CDR3 bases are TGTGCCAGCAGCCTGGACAGGGTAGGTTACAATGAGCAGTTCTTC. Translating it yields CASSLDRVGYNEQFF.

This chain joins TRBV6-1 and TRBJ2-3; a possible D gene is TRBD1 (6 bases). Trimming took off 2 bases at V and 4 bases at J, with 19 bases between the two ends. This CDR3 comprises 17 residues. CDR1 and CDR2 from the germline V gene are MNHNS and SASEGT. CDR3 sequence reads: CASSESWGQGWADTQYF. As DNA, the CDR3 is TGTGCCAGCAGTGAATCCTGGGGGCAGGGTTGGGCAGATACGCAGTATTTT.

The table lists this clonotype with a few counts. V gene TRBV11-2 combines with J gene TRBJ2-3; D is ambiguous. This CDR3 is built from 16 residues. In germline, CDR1 is SGHAT, CDR2 FQNNGV. Trimming pared 5 bases from V and 2 bases from J, leaving 17 bases between. The DNA for the CDR3 is TGTGCCAGCAGCCCAGCCAGCCTTCAATCCACAGATACGCAGTATTTT. This gives the protein CASSPASLQSTDTQYF.

There are a few counts of this clonotype. The V gene is TRBV5-6, the J gene TRBJ2-7; tentatively, D is TRBD1 or TRBD2 (5 bases each). V dropped 4 bases and J dropped 6 bases, with 17 bases sitting between them. This CDR3 has 14 amino acids. Germline CDR1 reads SGHDT; CDR2 reads YYEEEE. The CDR3 nucleotides read TGTGCCAGCAGCCAGCCAGGGACCCCCAGCGAGCAGTACTTC. Protein product: CASSQPGTPSEQYF. Full variable domain (rest looked up from reference TRBV5-6 and TRBJ2-7): DAGVTQSPTHLIKTRGQQVTLRCSPKSGHDTVSWYQQALGQGPQFIFQYYEEEERQRGNFPDRFSGHQFPNYSSELNVNALLLGDSALYLCASSQPGTPSEQYFGPGTRLTVT.

This clonotype was seen a handful of times. The V gene is TRBV19, the J gene TRBJ1-2; D call uncertain. Deletions cut 2 bases from V and 6 bases from J, with 16 bases between. The germline CDR1 and CDR2 sequences are LNHDA and SQIVND (reference sequence). The CDR3 has 15 residues. CDR3 sequence reads: CASSIIPTGRDGYTF. The CDR3 DNA is TGTGCCAGTAGTATAATCCCGACCGGACGGGATGGCTACACCTTC.

This clonotype showed up many times. The chain employs TRBV7-2 and TRBJ1-5; possible D gene TRBD1, 5 bases. V was clipped by 5 bases and J by 7 bases, with 18 bases between them. Germline V gene sequence: CDR1 SGHTA, CDR2 FQGNSA. The CDR3 extends over 15 amino acids. CDR3 bases: TGTGCCAGCAGCCCGAGGACGGGGGTCAACCAGCCCCAGCATTTT. Translating it yields CASSPRTGVNQPQHF.

V usage is TRBV29-1 and J usage is TRBJ1-2; 8 bases match TRBD1. Unmatched junction bases numbered 10, after V lost 5 bases and J lost 8 bases. This CDR3 has 13 residues. CDR1 is SQVTM, CDR2 ANQGSEA, per germline. CDR3 amino acids: CSVRRQGSRGYTF. The DNA of the CDR3 is TGCAGCGTTCGAAGACAGGGGTCGCGAGGCTACACCTTC. The variable domain in full, with the rest retrieved from reference TRBV29-1 and TRBJ1-2, is SAVISQKPSRDICQRGTSLTIQCQVDSQVTMMFWYRQQPGQSLTLIATANQGSEATYESGFVIDKFPISRPNLTFSTLTVSNMSPEDSSIYLCSVRRQGSRGYTFGSGTRLTVV.

In this sample, this clonotype turned up a few times. This rearrangement joins TRBV7-2 to TRBJ1-3; no reliable D call. With 5 bases removed from V and 2 bases from J, the gap between germline ends came to 13 bases. CDR1 and CDR2 (germline): SGHTA, FQGNSA. The CDR3 consists of 15 residues. This chain's CDR3 is CASSLRRFTGNTIYF. The CDR3 nucleotides read TGTGCCAGCAGCCTGCGGCGCTTTACTGGAAACACCATATATTTT.

This clonotype has ten or more counts. V usage is TRBV7-2 and J usage is TRBJ1-1; D unclear. Germline CDR1 and CDR2: SGHTA and FQGNSA. The CDR3 length is 14 residues. The ends were cut back, 2 bases at V and 2 bases at J, with 9 bases in the middle. CDR3 sequence (DNA): TGTGCCAGCAGCTTAAGTCAGCTAAACACTGAAGCTTTCTTT. Its translation: CASSLSQLNTEAFF.

Ten or more counts support this clonotype. The CDR3 nucleotides read TGTGCCAGCTCCCCAGCCTACAGGCCTCCGTCCTACGAGCAGTACTTC. The encoded protein is CASSPAYRPPSYEQYF. The chain is built from TRBV18 and TRBJ2-7; D may be TRBD1 (5 bases). This CDR3 region has 16 residues. V shed 6 bases and J shed 1 base, with 19 bases lying between them. CDR1 and CDR2 (germline): KGHSH, LQKENI.

As to this clonotype: One junction end disagrees with the germline gene, perhaps due to a read error. This chain connects TRBV7-9 to TRBJ2-1; 11 positions agree with TRBD1. This CDR3 contains 15 residues. Germline values: CDR1 SEHNR, CDR2 FQNEAQ (reference sequence). As DNA, the CDR3 is TGTGCCAGCAGCTCGGACAGGGGGCCCTACAGTGAGCAGTTCTTC. Protein product: CASSSDRGPYSEQFF.

The chain links TRBV20-1 to TRBJ2-7; D remains unclear. This CDR3 is built from 11 residues. The V end lost 6 bases, the J end lost 1 base, and 7 bases lay between the germline ends. Germline-derived CDR1 and CDR2 are DFQATT and SNEGSKA (reference sequence). This chain's CDR3 is CSALKSYEQYF. The CDR3 nucleotides read TGCAGTGCCCTCAAGTCCTACGAGCAGTACTTC.

This clonotype was seen ten or more times. The rearrangement uses TRBV7-2 and TRBJ2-3, with 8 bases fitting TRBD2. The CDR3 sequence is 15 residues long. CDR1 and CDR2 (germline): SGHTA, FQGNSA. The V and J ends lost 3 bases and 4 bases, in that order; junction bases with no gene match: 6. The CDR3 is CASSLSGSYPDTQYF. CDR3 bases: TGTGCCAGCAGCTTGAGCGGGAGTTATCCAGATACGCAGTATTTT.

This clonotype came up many times. The chain has TRBV7-9 and TRBJ2-7; 9 bases fit TRBD1. V dropped 5 bases and J dropped 3; count of bases not matched to a gene: 11. The CDR3 is 16 amino acids. The V gene's germline CDR1 is SEHNR and CDR2 FQNEAQ (reference sequence). In DNA, the CDR3 is TGTGCCAGCAGCCGTCCCGGGACAGGGAGCGACTACGAGCAGTACTTC. It codes for CASSRPGTGSDYEQYF. Looking up the rest from reference TRBV7-9 and TRBJ2-7 gives the full variable domain: DTGVSQNPRHKITKRGQNVTFRCDPISEHNRLYWYRQTLGQGPEFLTYFQNEAQLEKSRLLSDRFSAERPKGSFSTLEIQRTEQGDSAMYLCASSRPGTGSDYEQYFGPGTRLTVT.

V usage is TRBV4-1 and J usage is TRBJ2-6; the D gene is possibly TRBD2 (5 bases). Germline CDR1 is MGHRA and CDR2 is YSYEKL. Between the trimmed V and J ends, which lost 4 bases and 3 bases, there was a span of 10 bases. The CDR3 loop spans 15 amino acids. The CDR3 protein is CASSRRVGGANVLTF. In nucleotides, the CDR3 is TGCGCCAGCAGCCGGCGGGTAGGTGGGGCCAACGTCCTGACTTTC.

The chain uses TRBV6-1 and TRBJ2-3, with 9 nucleotides matching TRBD1. Germline assignment: CDR1 MNHNS and CDR2 SASEGT. This CDR3 is built from 14 residues. J gave up 6 bases and V 5 bases, and 6 bases lay outside the gene matches. The CDR3 region has the DNA TGTGCCAGCAGTCTTGGGACAGGGATCGATACGCAGTATTTT. Translating it yields CASSLGTGIDTQYF.

This clonotype was seen at least ten times. J is TRBJ2-1 and V is TRBV27; the D gene is possibly TRBD1 (5 bases). The CDR3 contains 15 residues. V gave up 6 bases and J gave up 3 bases, with 15 bases separating them. The V gene's germline CDR1 is MNHEY and CDR2 SMNVEV (reference sequence). The CDR3 region is CASRYLREDYNEQFF. The CDR3 DNA sequence: TGTGCCAGCAGGTACCTCAGGGAAGACTACAATGAGCAGTTCTTC.

This clonotype was observed a handful of times. V gene TRBV29-1 combines with J gene TRBJ1-1; possibly TRBD1 for D (6 bases). The length of the CDR3 is 15 residues. V lost 2 bases and J 0 bases, leaving 13 bases between the germline ends. Germline V lookup: CDR1 SQVTM, CDR2 ANQGSEA. This CDR3 is CSVERAGAMNTEAFF. The DNA of the CDR3 is TGCAGCGTTGAAAGGGCAGGGGCAATGAACACTGAAGCTTTCTTT. Full variable domain (outside the CDR3, taken from reference TRBV29-1 and TRBJ1-1): SAVISQKPSRDICQRGTSLTIQCQVDSQVTMMFWYRQQPGQSLTLIATANQGSEATYESGFVIDKFPISRPNLTFSTLTVSNMSPEDSSIYLCSVERAGAMNTEAFFGQGTRLTVV.

This clonotype occurred a few times. This sequence joins TRBV7-2 and TRBJ2-1; D is perhaps TRBD1 (6 bases). The V gene's germline CDR1 is SGHTA and CDR2 FQGNSA. The ends were cut back, 3 bases at V and 9 bases at J, with 12 bases in the middle. This CDR3 has 13 residues. CDR3 in DNA: TGTGCCAGCAGCTTCCAACGGGACATTGAGCAGTTCTTC. This codes for CASSFQRDIEQFF. Filled out from reference TRBV7-2 and TRBJ2-1, the complete variable domain reads GAGVSQSPSNKVTEKGKDVELRCDPISGHTALYWYRQSLGQGLEFLIYFQGNSAPDKSGLPSDRFSAERTGGSVSTLTIQRTQQEDSAVYLCASSFQRDIEQFFGPGTRLTVL.

This clonotype was detected a few times. The DNA for the CDR3 is TGCAGTGCTTGGTCGGGGCTAGCGGGGGGGTTAATAGAGACCCAGTACTTC. Encoded protein: CSAWSGLAGGLIETQYF. This chain connects TRBV20-1 to TRBJ2-5; 12 bases are shared with TRBD2. This CDR3 has 17 amino acids. The germline V gene has CDR1 DFQATT and CDR2 SNEGSKA (reference sequence). With V trimmed by 5 bases and J by 4 bases, 14 bases remained unmatched.